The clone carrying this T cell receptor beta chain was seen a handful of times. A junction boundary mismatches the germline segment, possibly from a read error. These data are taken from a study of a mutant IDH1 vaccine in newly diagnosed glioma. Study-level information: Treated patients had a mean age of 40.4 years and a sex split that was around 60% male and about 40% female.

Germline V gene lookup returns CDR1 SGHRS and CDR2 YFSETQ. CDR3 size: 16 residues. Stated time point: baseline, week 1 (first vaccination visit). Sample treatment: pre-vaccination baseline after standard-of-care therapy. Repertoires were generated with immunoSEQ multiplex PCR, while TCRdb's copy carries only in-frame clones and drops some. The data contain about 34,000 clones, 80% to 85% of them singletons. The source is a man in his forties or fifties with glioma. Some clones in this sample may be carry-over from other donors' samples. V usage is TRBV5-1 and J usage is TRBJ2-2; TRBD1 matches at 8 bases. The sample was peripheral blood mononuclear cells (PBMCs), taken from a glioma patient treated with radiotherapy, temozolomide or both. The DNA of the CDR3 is TGCGCCAGCACCTTGGACAGGGTGGAGAACACCGGGGAGCTGTTTTTT. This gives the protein CASTLDRVENTGELFF.